The following is a TCR beta chain sequence with its context. Its antigen is currently unknown. This CDR3 region has 19 residues. V lost 0 bases and J lost 3; bases outside the gene matches: 15. Germline V gives CDR1 SGHNT, CDR2 YENEEA. The sample originates from a study of cytomegalovirus exposure and HLA in healthy donors. Regarding the study as a whole: V- and J-gene trimming in TCR beta was tied to a missense DCLRE1C variant by an analysis performed later. Being productive about 90% or about 30% of the time was typical of most TCR beta V segments in an earlier analysis. Among TCR sequences, most were rare, though some public TCRs appeared in many donors.

While unrecorded immune exposures were likely, the donors were nominally healthy when sampled. The study ran its PCR with 60 Vbeta and 13 Jbeta primers. Sequenced by immunoSEQ multiplex PCR; TCRdb stores in-frame clones only, minus some. Here the sample spans 160,000 or so clones, 60% to 80% being singletons. The chain links TRBV11-3 to TRBJ2-7; 9 nucleotides line up with TRBD2. The origin of this receptor is a young man in good health and CMV-seropositive. The specimen sequenced was PBMCs. CDR3 region: CASSLETIWVTSGVYEQYF. The CDR3 bases are TGTGCCAGCAGCTTAGAGACAATATGGGTGACTAGCGGAGTCTACGAGCAGTACTTC.